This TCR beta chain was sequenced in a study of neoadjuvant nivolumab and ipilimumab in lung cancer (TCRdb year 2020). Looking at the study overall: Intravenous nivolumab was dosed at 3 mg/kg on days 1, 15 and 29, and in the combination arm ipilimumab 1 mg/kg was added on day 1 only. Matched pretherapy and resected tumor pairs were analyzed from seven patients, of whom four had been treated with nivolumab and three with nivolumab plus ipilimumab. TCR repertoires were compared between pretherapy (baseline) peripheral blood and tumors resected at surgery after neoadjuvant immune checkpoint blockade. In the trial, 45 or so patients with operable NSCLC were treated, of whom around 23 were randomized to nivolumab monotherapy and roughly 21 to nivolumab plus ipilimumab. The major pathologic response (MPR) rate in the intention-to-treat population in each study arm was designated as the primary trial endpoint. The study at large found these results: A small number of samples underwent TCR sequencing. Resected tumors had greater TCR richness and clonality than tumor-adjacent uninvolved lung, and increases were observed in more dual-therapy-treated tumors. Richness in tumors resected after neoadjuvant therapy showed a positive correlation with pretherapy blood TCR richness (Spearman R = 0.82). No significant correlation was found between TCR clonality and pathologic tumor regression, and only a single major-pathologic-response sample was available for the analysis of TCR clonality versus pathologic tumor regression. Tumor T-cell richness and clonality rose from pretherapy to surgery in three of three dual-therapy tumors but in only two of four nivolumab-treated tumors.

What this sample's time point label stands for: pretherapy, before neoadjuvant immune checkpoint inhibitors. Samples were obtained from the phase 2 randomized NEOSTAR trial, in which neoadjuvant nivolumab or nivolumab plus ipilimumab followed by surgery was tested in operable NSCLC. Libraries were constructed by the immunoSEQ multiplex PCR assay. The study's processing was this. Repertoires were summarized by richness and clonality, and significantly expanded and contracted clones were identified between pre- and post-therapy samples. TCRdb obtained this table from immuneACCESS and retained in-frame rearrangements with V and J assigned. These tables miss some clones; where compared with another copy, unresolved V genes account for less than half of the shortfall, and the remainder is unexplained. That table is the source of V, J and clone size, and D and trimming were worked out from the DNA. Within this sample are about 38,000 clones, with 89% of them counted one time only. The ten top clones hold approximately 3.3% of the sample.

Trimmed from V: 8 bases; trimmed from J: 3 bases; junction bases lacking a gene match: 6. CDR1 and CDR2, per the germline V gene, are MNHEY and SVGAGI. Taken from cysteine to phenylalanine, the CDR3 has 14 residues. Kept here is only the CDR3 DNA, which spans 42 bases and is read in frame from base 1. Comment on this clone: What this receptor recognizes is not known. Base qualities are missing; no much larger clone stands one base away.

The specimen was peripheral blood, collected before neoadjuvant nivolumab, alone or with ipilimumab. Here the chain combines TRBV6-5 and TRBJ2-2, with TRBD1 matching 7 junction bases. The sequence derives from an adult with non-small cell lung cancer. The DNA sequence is TGTGCCAGCTGTTCGGGACAGCACACCGGGGAGCTGTTTTTT. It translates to CASCSGQHTGELFF.